This record concerns one T cell receptor beta chain sequence. Its cognate antigen is unknown. TCRdb's copy holds only in-frame clones and misses some; the assay was immunoSEQ multiplex PCR. Altogether around 2.5 million clones are present, 80% to 95% being singletons, with the ten largest covering 0.36%. The data stem from a study of shared clonotypes between healthy human individuals. Study-wide background: Every donor yielded three CD4 naive, three CD4 memory, two CD8 naive and one CD8 memory plate. General study results and limits: Relative to clonotypes present in all four donors, those not shared had lower generation probabilities. Naive subsets tended to show greater estimated richness than memory subsets.

This CDR3 comprises 14 residues. Germline CDR1 SGHTA, CDR2 FQGNSA. V trimming: 5 bases; J trimming: 0 bases; junction bases outside the gene matches: 4. Sequencing was carried out using naive CD4+ T cells from PBMCs. Subset meaning: CD45RA+ positively selected. V usage is TRBV7-2 and J usage is TRBJ2-7, with 7 bases aligning to TRBD1. The TCR was taken from a man between 18 and 35 years old in good health. Some clones in this sample may be carry-over from other donors' samples. The CDR3 DNA sequence: TGTGCCAGCAGCGGGGACAGACTCTCCTACGAGCAGTACTTC. Residues: CASSGDRLSYEQYF.